The 22 T cell receptor beta chains listed next were all sequenced from one sample in a study of control samples from healthy donors and cancer patients. Clones were read by immunoSEQ multiplex PCR, and TCRdb kept only the in-frame ones, dropping some. The sample has around 29,000 clones, 79% seen once. The sequencing sample was made of PBMCs. These receptors all come from a man aged 55 to 70 with head and neck cancer.

This sequence joins TRBV28 and TRBJ1-1; D is undetermined. The CDR3 covers 13 residues. The germline V gene encodes CDR1 MDHEN and CDR2 SYDVKM. V shed 5 bases and J shed 7 bases, with 14 bases lying between them. The CDR3 sequence: CASSPPAGREAFF. CDR3 in DNA: TGTGCCAGCAGTCCCCCTGCGGGTCGTGAAGCTTTCTTT.

The rearrangement uses TRBV24-1 and TRBJ2-7, with D possibly TRBD2 on 6 matching bases. This CDR3 has 12 amino acids. Trimming removed 3 bases from V and 9 bases from J, with 11 bases in between. Germline assignment: CDR1 KGHDR and CDR2 SFDVKD. CDR3 DNA sequence: TGTGCCACCAGTGATCCGGGGGAGGTGCAGTACTTC. Amino acid sequence: CATSDPGEVQYF.

The chain couples TRBV6-2 or TRBV6-3 to TRBJ1-5; D is possibly TRBD1 (5 bases). The CDR3 is 16 amino acids. Germline V lookup: CDR1 MNHEY, CDR2 SVGEGT. V shed 0 bases and J shed 7 bases, with 16 bases lying between them. The CDR3 is CASSYSGGVVGQPQHF. The CDR3 DNA is TGTGCCAGCAGTTACTCGGGGGGGGTAGTTGGACAGCCCCAGCATTTT.

The rearrangement joins TRBV27 to TRBJ2-3, with TRBD2 identical over 12 bases. The CDR3 is 15 residues long. Germline-derived CDR1 and CDR2 are MNHEY and SMNVEV (reference sequence). Unmatched junction bases numbered 0, after V lost 0 bases and J lost 5 bases. The CDR3 sequence: CASSLSGLAGDTQYF. The CDR3 nucleotides are TGTGCCAGCAGTTTATCGGGACTAGCGGGAGATACGCAGTATTTT.

The chain recombines TRBV7-9 with TRBJ1-1; TRBD1 matches at 9 bases. Germline-derived CDR1 and CDR2 are SEHNR and FQNEAQ (reference sequence). The ends lost 5 bases at V and 11 bases at J; junction bases unmatched: 15. CDR3 length: 15 amino acids. The CDR3 region is CASSITGTGRLEAFF. The CDR3 nucleotides are TGTGCCAGCAGCATAACCGGGACAGGGAGACTCGAGGCTTTCTTT.

This clone is categorized as medium-sized (0.01 to 0.1%). The chain carries TRBV19 and TRBJ2-7; no definite D call. The CDR3 spans 14 residues. V lost 1 base and J lost 2, with 9 bases in between. The V gene's germline CDR1 is LNHDA and CDR2 SQIVND (reference sequence). CDR3 residues: CASSIAGGAYEQYF. CDR3 coding DNA: TGTGCCAGTAGTATAGCTGGCGGTGCCTACGAGCAGTACTTC.

This rearrangement joins TRBV2 to TRBJ2-1; no clear D. CDR1 SNHLY and CDR2 FYNNEI come from the germline V gene. The V end was cut by 8 bases, the J end by 3 bases, with 8 bases between. This CDR3 is 12 amino acids long. In DNA form, the CDR3 reads TGTGCCAGCGGAAACAGCTACAATGAGCAGTTCTTC. Encoded protein: CASGNSYNEQFF.

Here the CDR3 reads CASSFAGIGTEAFF. DNA of the CDR3: TGTGCCAGCAGCTTTGCAGGGATTGGTACTGAAGCTTTCTTT. The gene calls are TRBV5-8 and TRBJ1-1; a possible D gene is TRBD1 (5 bases). Trimming cost V 2 bases and J 5 bases, with 13 bases left between them. The CDR3 extends over 14 amino acids. The V gene's germline CDR1 is SGHTS and CDR2 YDEGEE. Using reference TRBV5-8 and TRBJ1-1 for the parts outside the CDR3, the full variable domain is EAGVTQSPTHLIKTRGQQATLRCSPISGHTSVYWYQQALGLGLQFLLWYDEGEERNRGNFPPRFSGRQFPNYSSELNVNALELEDSALYLCASSFAGIGTEAFFGQGTRLTVV.

This clone was seen a handful of times. The chain combines TRBV7-7 with TRBJ2-3, with no clear D. The germline V gene has CDR1 SSHAT and CDR2 FNYEAQ (reference sequence). This CDR3 has 15 residues. CDR3 loop: CASRQGLSPTDTQYF. CDR3 in DNA: TGTGCTAGCCGCCAAGGCCTATCCCCCACAGATACGCAGTATTTT.

The chain joins TRBV9 to TRBJ1-5; TRBD1 matches 7 bases. V gave up 4 bases and J gave up 2 bases; unmatched junction bases: 6. Germline V CDR1 and CDR2: SGDLS, YYNGEE. The CDR3 is 15 residues long. CDR3 loop: CASSKGGSGNQPQHF. CDR3 coding DNA: TGTGCCAGCAGCAAAGGGGGCAGTGGCAATCAGCCCCAGCATTTT.

This rearrangement joins TRBV27 to TRBJ1-1; D call uncertain. Germline V gene sequence: CDR1 MNHEY, CDR2 SMNVEV (reference sequence). This CDR3 has 15 amino acids. V was trimmed by 6 bases and J by 7 bases, leaving 21 bases between them. The CDR3 region has the DNA TGTGCCAGCAGCCAGGACGGAGGATGGGCGCTTGAAGCTTTCTTT. This codes for CASSQDGGWALEAFF.

The rearrangement links TRBV7-2 to TRBJ2-2; tentative D call: TRBD2 (6 bases). Germline CDR1 is SGHTA and CDR2 is FQGNSA. The CDR3 is 15 residues long. Trimming shortened V by 5 bases and J by 6 bases, and 16 bases separated the two germline ends. This chain's CDR3 is CASSLSRGGAGELFF. The DNA for the CDR3 is TGTGCCAGCAGCCTTTCTAGGGGAGGTGCCGGGGAGCTGTTTTTT.

This clone was seen a handful of times. The chain carries TRBV10-3 and TRBJ2-7; possible D gene TRBD1, 5 bases. Germline V gives CDR1 ENHRY, CDR2 SYGVKD. The CDR3 has 13 residues. V lost 3 bases to trimming and J lost 3 bases, with 9 bases between them. The CDR3 nucleotides read TGTGCCATCAGTGAAGGGGCAATCTACGAGCAGTACTTC. Translated: CAISEGAIYEQYF.

The chain employs TRBV7-3 and TRBJ1-1; no clear D gene. CDR1 SGHTA and CDR2 FQGTGA come from the germline V gene. The CDR3 runs 16 residues. Trimming removed 5 bases at V and 0 bases at J, with 16 bases between. CDR3 in DNA: TGTGCCAGCAGCCGAGAAGGGAACGCGATGAACACTGAAGCTTTCTTT. It specifies CASSREGNAMNTEAFF.

The chain carries TRBV30 and TRBJ1-2; D is unclear. This CDR3 has 13 amino acids. CDR1 is GTSNPN and CDR2 is SVGIG in the germline V gene (reference sequence). The V end lost 4 bases, the J end lost 0 bases, and 9 bases lay between the germline ends. The CDR3: CAWNRSPNYGYTF. CDR3 sequence (DNA): TGTGCCTGGAACAGATCACCTAACTATGGCTACACCTTC.

This clone was seen a few times. This rearrangement joins TRBV27 to TRBJ2-7; possible D gene TRBD1, 5 bases. Deletions cut 7 bases from V and 6 bases from J, with 22 bases between. The CDR3 runs to 15 residues. Germline assignment: CDR1 MNHEY and CDR2 SMNVEV (reference sequence). CDR3 region: CASIPRSDILSEQYF. CDR3 DNA sequence: TGTGCCAGCATCCCACGCTCGGACATCTTGTCCGAGCAGTACTTC.

The rearrangement links TRBV19 to TRBJ1-1; no reliable D call. Trimming removed 0 bases at V and 8 bases at J, with 10 bases between. Germline V lookup: CDR1 LNHDA, CDR2 SQIVND (reference sequence). The CDR3 covers 13 residues. As DNA, the CDR3 is TGTGCCAGTAGTATAGACTCCCCCAGGGAAGCTTTCTTT. It yields the protein CASSIDSPREAFF.

The CDR3 coding sequence is TGCGCCAGCAGTGAGGGGCAGGGTTTAGACTATGGCTACACCTTC. Amino acids: CASSEGQGLDYGYTF. This sequence joins TRBV10-2 and TRBJ1-2; D is perhaps TRBD1 (5 bases). The V and J ends lost 2 bases and 3 bases respectively, with 13 bases between them. From germline, CDR1 is WSHSY and CDR2 SAAADI. CDR3 length: 15 amino acids.

This chain connects TRBV19 to TRBJ2-3, with 7 positions matching TRBD1. This CDR3 is 13 amino acids long. Looked up from germline, CDR1 is LNHDA and CDR2 is SQIVND (reference sequence). V trimming: 5 bases; J trimming: 4 bases; junction bases outside the gene matches: 3. In DNA form, the CDR3 reads TGTGCCAGTAGTGTCGGGACAGCAGATACGCAGTATTTT. Translating it yields CASSVGTADTQYF.

The gene calls are TRBV2 and TRBJ2-1, with a tentative D call TRBD1 (5 bases). V gave up 5 bases and J gave up 4 bases, with 15 bases separating them. The CDR3 loop spans 15 amino acids. Germline lookup yields CDR1 SNHLY and CDR2 FYNNEI. CDR3 nucleotides: TGTGCCAGCAGTAGTCAGGGAAGAAAATACAATGAGCAGTTCTTC. It specifies CASSSQGRKYNEQFF.

DNA for the CDR3: TGTGCCTCCAAGCGGGGGGCAGGCCCGGAGACCCAGTACTTC. Protein sequence: CASKRGAGPETQYF. The J gene is TRBJ2-5, the V gene TRBV6-5, with TRBD2 matching over 9 bases. Trimming cost V 11 bases and J 5 bases; bases outside gene matches: 12. Germline V CDR1 and CDR2: MNHEY, SVGAGI. CDR3 length: 14 residues.

This clone has more than one count but fewer than ten. The CDR3 loop is CASSQDPGSYNEQFF. CDR3 DNA sequence: TGCGCCAGCAGCCAAGACCCAGGGTCCTACAATGAGCAGTTCTTC. The chain joins TRBV4-1 to TRBJ2-1, with a tentative D call TRBD1 (5 bases). Looked up from germline, CDR1 is MGHRA and CDR2 is YSYEKL. V was shortened by 0 bases and J by 1 base, with 7 bases between the two germline ends. The CDR3 covers 15 residues.